These T cell receptor beta chains were read from a single sample in a study of Graves' ophthalmopathy and Graves' hyperthyroidism. TCRdb analysed the multiplex PCR reads with MiXCR anew, one entry per CDR3 protein. The profile covers about half a million distinct CDR3 sequences, with around an eighth appearing a single time and 8% to 10% taken by the ten largest. The sequencing sample was made of blood. The receptors were sampled from a woman aged 30 to 39 with Graves' ophthalmopathy. Each CDR3 is given with its conserved first and last residue. The D gene is left open where the match is weak. Clone size is not always given. Where it is, it says once, few, many or a class for expanded clones.

v_call	d_call	j_call	clone_size	cdr3_aa	cdr3_nt
TRBV6-1	.	TRBJ1-5	many	CASSEEDTYSNQPQHF	TGTGCCAGCAGTGAAGAAGACACCTATAGCAATCAGCCCCAGCATTTT
TRBV5-1	TRBD1	TRBJ2-7	many	CASSLGQLGTYEQYF	TGCGCCAGCAGCCTGGGACAGTTAGGAACCTACGAGCAGTACTTC
TRBV20-1	.	TRBJ2-7	many	CSAPTNGYEQYF	TGCAGTGCCCCTACGAACGGCTACGAGCAGTACTTC
TRBV12-3/TRBV12-4	.	TRBJ1-6	many	CASSLWADNSPLHF	TGTGCCAGCAGTTTATGGGCAGATAATTCACCCCTCCACTTT
TRBV7-2	.	TRBJ2-2	many	CASSLALLTGELFF	TGTGCCAGCAGCTTAGCACTCCTCACCGGGGAGCTGTTTTTT
TRBV6-1	.	TRBJ1-6	.	CASSEDLNSPLHF	TGTGCCAGCAGTGAGGACCTTAATTCACCCCTCCACTTT
TRBV4-1	.	TRBJ2-7	.	CASSQGPTSAYEQYF	TGCGCCAGCAGCCAAGGACCGACTTCCGCCTACGAGCAGTACTTC
TRBV27	.	TRBJ2-5	many	CASSRNGPSGETQYF	TGTGCCAGCAGTCGCAACGGGCCGTCCGGAGAGACCCAGTACTTC
TRBV28	TRBD1	TRBJ1-6	many	CASRPSTGDNSPLHF	TGTGCCAGCCGGCCCTCGACAGGGGACAATTCACCCCTCCACTTT
TRBV27	TRBD2	TRBJ2-7	many	CAGSLAGGPYEQYF	TGTGCCGGCAGTTTAGCGGGAGGGCCCTACGAGCAGTACTTC
TRBV20-1	.	TRBJ2-7	many	CSARDVAGFSYEQYF	TGCAGTGCTAGAGATGTGGCGGGATTCTCCTACGAGCAGTACTTC
TRBV12-3/TRBV12-4	.	TRBJ1-1	many	CASSLEGRSAEAFF	TGTGCCAGCAGTTTAGAGGGGCGCTCCGCTGAAGCTTTCTTT
TRBV5-1	TRBD1	TRBJ1-1	many	CASSVSGGVTEAFF	TGCGCCAGCAGCGTATCAGGGGGAGTTACTGAAGCTTTCTTT
TRBV6-5	.	TRBJ2-7	many	CASSSLPGRPYEQYF	TGTGCCAGCAGTTCACTTCCGGGACGACCCTACGAGCAGTACTTC
TRBV28	.	TRBJ2-7	many	CASSSHTGTLTIYEQYF	TGTGCCAGCAGTAGCCACACGGGCACACTTACTATCTACGAGCAGTACTTC
TRBV28	.	TRBJ2-2	many	CASSWGVPNTGELFF	TGTGCCAGCAGTTGGGGGGTCCCGAACACCGGGGAGCTGTTTTTT
TRBV15	.	TRBJ1-5	many	CATSREGALGQPQHF	TGTGCCACCAGCAGAGAGGGGGCTTTGGGTCAGCCCCAGCATTTT
TRBV7-8	.	TRBJ1-2	.	CASSLTGIGKYGYTF	TGTGCCAGCAGCTTAACCGGGATAGGGAAGTATGGTTACACCTTC
TRBV5-1	TRBD1	TRBJ2-7	many	CASSLDGRGYYEQYF	TGCGCCAGCAGCTTGGATGGCAGGGGGTATTACGAGCAGTACTTC
TRBV18	.	TRBJ1-1	.	CASSPTLDTEAFF	TGTGCCAGCTCACCGACCTTGGACACTGAAGCTTTCTTT
TRBV12-3/TRBV12-4	TRBD2	TRBJ2-5	many	CASSWTRLAAETQYF	TGTGCCAGCAGTTGGACCCGACTAGCAGCTGAGACCCAGTACTTC
TRBV12-3/TRBV12-4	.	TRBJ1-1	many	CASSNFQIRNTEAFF	TGTGCCAGCAGTAATTTCCAGATAAGGAACACTGAAGCTTTCTTT
TRBV25-1	.	TRBJ1-6	.	CASSDDRLDSPLHF	TGTGCCAGCAGCGATGACAGGTTGGATTCACCCCTCCACTTT
TRBV15	.	TRBJ2-7	many	CATSRDLGRRIIYEQYF	TGTGCCACCAGCAGAGATTTGGGCAGACGAATAATCTACGAGCAGTACTTC
TRBV12-3/TRBV12-4	.	TRBJ1-5	many	CASSFYNQPQHF	TGTGCCAGCAGTTTTTACAATCAGCCCCAGCATTTT
TRBV28	TRBD2	TRBJ2-5	many	CASSLSGGARETQYF	TGTGCCAGCAGTTTAAGCGGGGGGGCACGGGAGACCCAGTACTTC
TRBV12-5	.	TRBJ2-2	many	CASGIDPANTGELFF	TGTGCTAGTGGAATCGACCCGGCGAACACCGGGGAGCTGTTTTTT
TRBV6-2/TRBV6-3	.	TRBJ1-1	many	CASGRASEAFF	TGTGCCAGCGGGAGAGCTTCTGAAGCTTTCTTT
TRBV24-1	TRBD2	TRBJ2-7	.	CATSDLSGTSGSYEQYF	TGTGCCACCAGTGACCTCTCTGGGACTAGCGGCTCCTACGAGCAGTACTTC
TRBV14	TRBD1	TRBJ2-5	few	CASSQGQGAWDQETQYF	TGTGCCAGCAGCCAAGGACAGGGGGCGTGGGACCAAGAGACCCAGTACTTC
TRBV27	TRBD2	TRBJ2-5	.	CASSRTSGTTQYF	TGTGCCAGCAGCAGGACTAGCGGGACGACCCAGTACTTC
TRBV6-1	TRBD1	TRBJ1-6	many	CASSGVRTGDSPLHF	TGTGCCAGCAGTGGTGTAAGGACAGGGGATTCACCCCTCCACTTT
TRBV12-3/TRBV12-4	.	TRBJ2-7	many	CASSIGKTYEQYF	TGTGCCAGCAGCATAGGGAAAACCTACGAGCAGTACTTC
TRBV27	.	TRBJ1-6	many	CASKGHDNSPLHF	TGTGCCAGCAAAGGGCATGATAATTCACCCCTCCACTTT
TRBV12-3/TRBV12-4	.	TRBJ1-2	many	CASSSGGVNYGYTF	TGTGCCAGCAGTTCCGGCGGTGTGAACTATGGCTACACCTTC
TRBV27	TRBD1	TRBJ1-1	many	CASSFRVEEGQGLYGTEAFF	TGTGCCAGCAGTTTTCGGGTCGAAGAGGGACAGGGGCTATATGGGACTGAAGCTTTCTTT
TRBV6-5	TRBD1	TRBJ1-2	many	CASSYSGQNIYGYTF	TGTGCCAGCAGTTACTCGGGACAGAATATCTATGGCTACACCTTC
TRBV5-1	.	TRBJ2-5	many	CASSFGGGKETQYF	TGCGCCAGCAGCTTCGGCGGAGGGAAAGAGACCCAGTACTTC
TRBV6-1	.	TRBJ2-2	many	CATRAGVNTGELFF	TGTGCCACCAGAGCAGGGGTAAACACCGGGGAGCTGTTTTTT
TRBV27	.	TRBJ2-1	many	CASSLRGPYNEQFF	TGTGCCAGCAGTCTAAGGGGCCCTTACAATGAGCAGTTCTTC
TRBV12-3/TRBV12-4	.	TRBJ2-2	few	CASRTDNGELFF	TGTGCCAGCAGGACAGATAACGGGGAGCTGTTTTTT
TRBV6-1	.	TRBJ2-2	.	CASSEAAGGGTGELFF	TGTGCCAGCAGTGAAGCGGCGGGTGGGGGCACCGGGGAGCTGTTTTTT